Listed below are T cell receptor beta chains from one sample, sequenced in a study of CD8 T cells in ankylosing spondylitis. TCRdb itself ran the 5' RACE reads through MiXCR, one entry per CDR3 protein. The table has 150,000 or so distinct CDR3 sequences, roughly 30% seen once. The source material was synovial fluid, either unsorted or a sorted T cell fraction (not recorded which). These receptors all stem from a male donor with ankylosing spondylitis. CDR3s include the opening cysteine and the closing phenylalanine or tryptophan. D genes are given only for firm matches. Not all rows give a size; the values are once, few, many and, for expanded clones, a class.

v_call	j_call	clone_size	d_call	cdr3_aa	cdr3_nt
TRBV19	TRBJ2-3	-	-	CATGGSSTDTQYF	TGTGCCACCGGAGGGTCATCCACAGATACGCAGTATTTT
TRBV29-1	TRBJ2-1	-	-	CSVEGPVMYNEQFF	TGCAGCGTTGAAGGCCCCGTGATGTACAATGAGCAGTTCTTC
TRBV29-1	TRBJ2-3	-	-	CSVEDGIWADTQYF	TGCAGCGTTGAAGACGGGATTTGGGCAGATACGCAGTATTTT
TRBV20-1	TRBJ1-3	once	-	CSARDAALPTRSGNTIYF	TGCAGTGCTAGAGATGCGGCCCTGCCGACAAGATCTGGAAACACCATATATTTT
TRBV30	TRBJ2-7	few	-	CAWSVVAYEQYF	TGTGCCTGGAGTGTAGTAGCTTACGAGCAGTACTTC
TRBV7-3	TRBJ2-1	-	TRBD2	CASSFGGDNEQFF	TGTGCCAGCAGCTTCGGGGGGGACAATGAGCAGTTCTTC
TRBV20-1	TRBJ1-5	few	TRBD1	CSATGTGGVEPQHF	TGCAGTGCTACCGGGACAGGGGGCGTCGAGCCCCAGCATTTT
TRBV20-1	TRBJ1-5	-	-	CSASRGQGNNQPQHF	TGCAGTGCTAGTCGCGGTCAGGGGAACAATCAGCCCCAGCATTTT
TRBV2	TRBJ1-2	few	TRBD1	CASSPDRGRNYGYTF	TGTGCCAGCAGCCCCGACAGGGGGCGGAACTATGGCTACACCTTC
TRBV20-1	TRBJ2-5	few	-	CSARSGIETQYF	TGCAGTGCTAGATCGGGGATAGAGACCCAGTACTTC
TRBV6-1	TRBJ1-1	-	TRBD1	CASSGNQQGELGAFF	TGTGCCAGCAGTGGCAATCAACAGGGGGAGCTTGGTGCTTTCTTT
TRBV27	TRBJ2-7	few	-	CASSRGAESYEQYF	TGTGCCAGCAGTCGGGGGGCGGAGAGCTACGAGCAGTACTTC
TRBV29-1	TRBJ1-1	many	-	CSVGQFNTEAFF	TGCAGCGTTGGTCAGTTTAACACTGAAGCTTTCTTT
TRBV5-1	TRBJ2-2	few	-	CASSPTLLNTGELFF	TGCGCCAGCAGCCCCACCCTACTGAACACCGGGGAGCTGTTTTTT
TRBV4-3	TRBJ2-7	-	-	CASSQDSGGYEQYF	TGCGCCAGCAGCCAAGATTCCGGGGGCTACGAGCAGTACTTC
TRBV18	TRBJ2-2	few	-	CASSPGPTHTGELFF	TGTGCCAGCTCACCAGGTCCGACGCACACCGGGGAGCTGTTTTTT
TRBV11-2	TRBJ2-7	few	TRBD1	CASSYPEGTGGYEQYF	TGTGCCAGCAGCTACCCGGAGGGGACAGGGGGCTACGAGCAGTACTTC
TRBV7-3	TRBJ2-3	-	-	CASSQAGAPDTQYF	TGTGCCAGCAGCCAGGCGGGGGCCCCCGATACGCAGTATTTT
TRBV19	TRBJ2-6	-	-	CTSIPGGSSGANVLTF	TGTACCAGTATTCCAGGCGGCAGCTCTGGGGCCAACGTCCTGACTTTC
TRBV6-1	TRBJ2-3	-	TRBD2	CASSALSGGARDTQYF	TGTGCCAGCAGTGCCCTTAGCGGGGGGGCCAGAGATACGCAGTATTTT
TRBV5-4	TRBJ2-3	-	TRBD2	CASSRELAGTDTQYF	TGTGCCAGCAGCAGAGAACTAGCGGGAACAGATACGCAGTATTTT
TRBV7-2	TRBJ2-7	few	TRBD2	CASSLSREQNEQYF	TGTGCCAGCAGCTTATCGCGGGAGCAAAACGAGCAGTACTTC
TRBV4-1	TRBJ2-5	-	-	CASSQGSQKETQYF	TGCGCCAGCAGCCAAGGTTCTCAAAAAGAGACCCAGTACTTC
TRBV20-1	TRBJ2-2	-	-	CSASRTGELFF	TGCAGTGCTAGCCGGACCGGGGAGCTGTTTTTT
TRBV20-1	TRBJ2-1	-	TRBD2	CSVPSGAYSYNEQFF	TGCAGTGTTCCCAGCGGGGCCTACTCCTACAATGAGCAGTTCTTC
TRBV12-3/TRBV12-4	TRBJ1-1	-	-	CASTADLGGAFF	TGTGCCAGCACTGCAGACCTGGGGGGAGCTTTCTTT
TRBV12-3/TRBV12-4	TRBJ2-1	-	-	CASSQSQGMYNDQFF	TGTGCCAGCAGTCAATCACAGGGAATGTACAATGACCAGTTCTTC
TRBV11-2	TRBJ2-7	-	-	CASSSDYSSYEQYF	TGTGCCAGCAGCTCGGACTACTCCTCCTACGAGCAGTACTTC
TRBV7-3	TRBJ2-7	many	-	CASSLSPEGQYF	TGTGCCAGCAGCCTCAGTCCCGAAGGGCAGTACTTC
TRBV7-9	TRBJ2-3	-	TRBD2	CASSTSGATDTQYF	TGTGCCAGCAGCACGAGCGGGGCCACAGATACGCAGTATTTT
TRBV28	TRBJ2-4	once	TRBD1	CASNAPPGQGSIIQYF	TGTGCCAGCAACGCTCCCCCGGGACAGGGGAGTATCATTCAGTACTTC
TRBV20-1	TRBJ2-5	-	TRBD2	CSAWASGGRETQYF	TGCAGTGCTTGGGCCAGCGGGGGTAGGGAGACCCAGTACTTC
TRBV7-3	TRBJ2-3	few	-	CASSPETGTQYF	TGTGCCAGCAGCCCGGAGACGGGTACGCAGTATTTT
TRBV5-1	TRBJ1-4	-	TRBD1	CASSPAGQLIAEKLFF	TGCGCCAGCAGCCCGGCGGGACAGTTAATAGCGGAAAAACTGTTTTTT
TRBV6-5	TRBJ1-6	-	-	CASSYSTQGGNSPLHF	TGTGCCAGCAGTTACTCGACACAGGGTGGTAATTCACCCCTCCACTTT
TRBV5-4	TRBJ2-1	-	TRBD2	CASSFLADNNEQFF	TGTGCCAGCAGCTTCCTAGCGGATAACAATGAGCAGTTCTTC
TRBV3-1	TRBJ2-3	-	TRBD2	CASSRAGGGDTQYF	TGTGCCAGCAGCCGAGCGGGGGGGGGAGATACGCAGTATTTT
TRBV5-1	TRBJ2-7	-	-	CASSLDARRDEQYF	TGCGCCAGCAGCTTGGATGCTAGGAGGGACGAGCAGTACTTC
TRBV19	TRBJ1-2	-	-	CASSMNSFNYGYTF	TGTGCCAGTAGTATGAACAGCTTTAACTATGGCTACACCTTC
TRBV28	TRBJ1-2	-	-	CASIGGVSYGYTF	TGTGCCAGCATAGGTGGGGTTAGCTATGGCTACACCTTC
TRBV20-1	TRBJ2-6	-	-	CSAREVRLSGANVLTF	TGCAGTGCTAGAGAAGTTCGGCTCTCTGGGGCCAACGTCCTGACTTTC
TRBV7-8	TRBJ2-2	many	-	CASSSRAGGSGELFF	TGTGCCAGCAGCTCCCGGGCCGGGGGATCCGGGGAGCTGTTTTTT
TRBV10-3	TRBJ2-1	-	TRBD2	CAIRRTSGGENEQFF	TGTGCCATCAGGAGGACTAGCGGGGGAGAAAATGAGCAGTTCTTC
TRBV28	TRBJ1-4	few	-	CASSLGGLREKLFF	TGTGCCAGCAGTTTAGGGGGGTTACGGGAAAAACTGTTTTTT
TRBV7-8	TRBJ2-1	few	TRBD1	CASSPRTGTGNEQFF	TGTGCCAGCAGCCCCCGGACAGGGACGGGGAATGAGCAGTTCTTC
TRBV10-3	TRBJ1-2	few	-	CAISADANYGYTF	TGTGCCATCAGCGCCGATGCTAACTATGGCTACACCTTC